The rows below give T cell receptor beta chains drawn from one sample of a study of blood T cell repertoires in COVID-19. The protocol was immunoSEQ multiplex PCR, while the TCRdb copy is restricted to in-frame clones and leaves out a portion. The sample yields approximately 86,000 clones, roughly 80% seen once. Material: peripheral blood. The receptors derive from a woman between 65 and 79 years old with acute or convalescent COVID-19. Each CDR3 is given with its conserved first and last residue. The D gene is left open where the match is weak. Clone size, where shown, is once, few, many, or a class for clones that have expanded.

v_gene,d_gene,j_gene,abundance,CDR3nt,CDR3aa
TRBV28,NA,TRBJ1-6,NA,TGTGCCAGCAAGACGGGAAATTCACCCCTCCACTTT,CASKTGNSPLHF
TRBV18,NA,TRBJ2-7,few,TGTGCCAGCTCACTCATCGGGGTGCGTGAGCAGTACTTC,CASSLIGVREQYF
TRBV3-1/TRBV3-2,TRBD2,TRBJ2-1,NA,TGTGCCAGCAGCCCAAATGCCGGGACTAGAGGTGAGCAGTTCTTC,CASSPNAGTRGEQFF
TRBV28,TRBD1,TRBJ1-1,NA,TGTGCCAGCATCCTCTCGCGGACAGGGTCCCCTGAAGCTTTCTTT,CASILSRTGSPEAFF
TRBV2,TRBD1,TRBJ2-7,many,TGTGCCAGCAGTGAAGGTCCCGGGACAGGGTACGAGCAGTACTTC,CASSEGPGTGYEQYF
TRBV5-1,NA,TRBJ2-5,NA,TGCGCCAGCGGGGGCGGGAGAAGAGAGACCCAGTACTTC,CASGGGRRETQYF
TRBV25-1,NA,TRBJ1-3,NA,TGTGCCAGCAGTGAATCAGGCTCTGGAAACACCATATATTTT,CASSESGSGNTIYF
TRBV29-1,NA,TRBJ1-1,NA,TGCAGCGTTGATCTTATTAACACTGAAGCTTTCTTT,CSVDLINTEAFF
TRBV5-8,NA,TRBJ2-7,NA,TGTGCCAGCAGCTTGGTAGCTGACTACGAGCAGTACTTC,CASSLVADYEQYF
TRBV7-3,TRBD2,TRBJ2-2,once,TGTGCCAGCAGCTCTAGCGGGGCGAACACCGGGGAGCTGTTTTTT,CASSSSGANTGELFF
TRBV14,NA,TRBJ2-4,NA,TGTGCCAGCAGCCAACGGTTGGCCAAAAACATTCAGTACTTC,CASSQRLAKNIQYF
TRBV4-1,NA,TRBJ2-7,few,TGCGCCAGCAGCCTAATGACAGATACCTACGAGCAGTACTTC,CASSLMTDTYEQYF
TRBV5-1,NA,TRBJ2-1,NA,TGCGCCAGCAGCCTCACGGGACTCAACAATGAGCAGTTCTTC,CASSLTGLNNEQFF
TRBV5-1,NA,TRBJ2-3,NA,TGCGCCAGCAGCTTGGGACAGCAGACAGATACGCAGTATTTT,CASSLGQQTDTQYF
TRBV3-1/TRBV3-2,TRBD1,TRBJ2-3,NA,TGTGCCAGCAGCTCGTCCGGGACAGGGATGATGGATACGCAGTATTTT,CASSSSGTGMMDTQYF
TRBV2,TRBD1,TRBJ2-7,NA,TGTGCCAGCAGTGAAGAACAGGGGTTTACCTACGAGCAGTACTTC,CASSEEQGFTYEQYF
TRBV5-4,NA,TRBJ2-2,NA,TGTGCCAGCAGTATATTATACGGGGAGCTGTTTTTT,CASSILYGELFF
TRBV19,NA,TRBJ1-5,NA,TGTGTCAGTGACCCCGACAGAGTCCGGGCCGACAATCAGCCCCAGCATTTT,CVSDPDRVRADNQPQHF
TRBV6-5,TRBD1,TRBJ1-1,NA,TGTGCCAGCAGGCCGGACAGGACCCCAGGTGAAGCTTTCTTT,CASRPDRTPGEAFF
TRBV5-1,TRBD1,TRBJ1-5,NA,TGCGCCAGCAGCCCGGGACCGGGACAGGGGGCTTATAGCAATCAGCCCCAGCATTTT,CASSPGPGQGAYSNQPQHF
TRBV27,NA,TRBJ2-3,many,TGTGCCAGCAGTTTATCTAGTGGTGCGGGAGATACGCAGTATTTT,CASSLSSGAGDTQYF
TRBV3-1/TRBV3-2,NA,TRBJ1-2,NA,TGTGCCAGCAGCCAAGTTCAGGGGCTTGGTGGCTACACCTTC,CASSQVQGLGGYTF
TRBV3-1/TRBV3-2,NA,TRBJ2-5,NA,TGTGCCAGCACCCCGAGCCCGGAGGCAGTAGAGACCCAGTACTTC,CASTPSPEAVETQYF
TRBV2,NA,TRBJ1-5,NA,TGTGCCAGCAGTCCGGACGGGGGCAATCAGCCCCAGCATTTT,CASSPDGGNQPQHF
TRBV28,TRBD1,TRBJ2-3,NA,TGTGCCAGCAGTTTTCTTGGACAGGGAACAGATACGCAGTATTTT,CASSFLGQGTDTQYF
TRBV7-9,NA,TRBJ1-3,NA,TGTGCCAGCAGCTCGGACAGAAACTCTGGAAACACCATATATTTT,CASSSDRNSGNTIYF
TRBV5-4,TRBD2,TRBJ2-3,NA,TGTGCCAGCAGCGGGACTAGCGGGGGGGCCCAAGGAACAGATACGCAGTATTTT,CASSGTSGGAQGTDTQYF
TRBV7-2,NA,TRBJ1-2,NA,TGTGCCAGCAGTTTAGGGGCAACTAACTATGGCTACACCTTC,CASSLGATNYGYTF
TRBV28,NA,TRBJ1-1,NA,TGTGCCAGCAGTTTTCTTGTCTCTGAAGCTTTCTTT,CASSFLVSEAFF
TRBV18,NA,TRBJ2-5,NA,TGTGCCAGCTCACAGGGGCATCAAGAGACCCAGTACTTC,CASSQGHQETQYF
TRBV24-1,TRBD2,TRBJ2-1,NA,TGTGCCACCAGTGAAGCGGGAGGGCTCAATGAGCAGTTCTTC,CATSEAGGLNEQFF
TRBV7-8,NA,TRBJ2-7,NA,TGTGCCAGCAGCTTAGCGCCGGGACTCTGGCAGGGCTACGAGCAGTACTTC,CASSLAPGLWQGYEQYF
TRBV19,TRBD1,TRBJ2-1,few,TGTGCCAGTAGTCCTAGGGGGACAGGGTTGGGCTCCTACAATGAGCAGTTCTTC,CASSPRGTGLGSYNEQFF
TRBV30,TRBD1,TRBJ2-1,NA,TGTGCCTGGAGGGGACAGGGGGGTTACAATGAGCAGTTCTTC,CAWRGQGGYNEQFF
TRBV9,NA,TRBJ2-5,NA,TGTGCCAGCAGCGTAGATGGGACACAAGAGACCCAGTACTTC,CASSVDGTQETQYF
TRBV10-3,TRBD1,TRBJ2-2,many,TGTGCCATCAGTACGGGACAGACCCCCGGGGAGCTGTTTTTT,CAISTGQTPGELFF
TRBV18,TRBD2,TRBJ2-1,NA,TGTGCCAGCTCACCGCTGAGCGGGGGACACAATGAGCAGTTCTTC,CASSPLSGGHNEQFF
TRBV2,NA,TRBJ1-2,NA,TGTGCCAGCAGTGAATTGGGCAGAGACTATGGCTACACCTTC,CASSELGRDYGYTF
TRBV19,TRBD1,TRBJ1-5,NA,TGTGCCAGTAGACAACAGGGGATGGGCAATCAGCCCCAGCATTTT,CASRQQGMGNQPQHF
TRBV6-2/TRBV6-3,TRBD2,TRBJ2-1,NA,TGTGCCAGCAGTTTCTACGCTAGCGGAAACTACAATGAGCAGTTCTTC,CASSFYASGNYNEQFF
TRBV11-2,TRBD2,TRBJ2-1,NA,TGTGCCAGCAGCCCGATTGTAGGTAGCGGGAGTTCCGATGAGCAGTTCTTC,CASSPIVGSGSSDEQFF